These 9 T cell receptor beta chains share one sample of origin, sequenced in a study of Ad26.COV2.S vaccination and SARS-CoV-2 variants. Treatment denoted: over 15 received Ad26.COV2.S at low or high dose, single or two shots; roughly five received placebo; per-sample allocation not given. Sample collection was performed on day 63 after the first vaccine or placebo injection. Profiled with immunoSEQ multiplex PCR; TCRdb holds only in-frame clones, not every one. The sample lists about 680,000 clones, around 92% occurring once. The material was peripheral blood, obtained in a trial of Ad26.COV2.S vaccine versus placebo. The receptor source for this set is a person between 18 and 59 years old who received the Ad26.COV2.S COVID-19 vaccine or a placebo.

This chain joins TRBV3-1 (or the pseudogene TRBV3-2) and TRBJ2-3; TRBD2 matches at 13 bases. V lost 4 bases and J lost 7; bases outside the gene matches: 5. The V gene's germline CDR1 is LGHDT and CDR2 YNNKEL (reference sequence). The CDR3 has 15 amino acids. DNA of the CDR3: TGTGCCAGCAGCCCCGGGACTAGCGGGGCATATACGCAGTATTTT. Residues: CASSPGTSGAYTQYF.

The genes are TRBV2 and TRBJ1-6; tentative D call: TRBD1 (5 bases). The CDR3 is made up of 13 amino acids. The germline CDR1 and CDR2 sequences are SNHLY and FYNNEI. Trimming took off 11 bases at V and 5 bases at J, with 13 bases between the two ends. CDR3 protein: CASGTDHNSPLHF. Here the CDR3 DNA reads TGTGCCTCTGGGACCGATCATAATTCACCCCTCCACTTT.

The CDR3 DNA reads TGTGCCAGCAGCCGCGAAGGTAGCGGGGCCTACGAGCAGTACTTC. Translation gives CASSREGSGAYEQYF. The J gene is TRBJ2-7, the V gene TRBV6-2 or TRBV6-3; 8 nucleotides match TRBD2. V shed 6 bases, J shed 2 bases, and the junction held 9 bases outside the gene matches. Germline V gives CDR1 MNHEY, CDR2 SVGEGT. This CDR3 comprises 15 residues.

The rearrangement links TRBV6-5 to TRBJ1-6; no firm D call. V lost 0 bases and J 6 bases, leaving 12 bases between the germline ends. The germline V gene has CDR1 MNHEY and CDR2 SVGAGI. The CDR3 loop spans 16 amino acids. The CDR3 DNA reads TGTGCCAGCAGTTACTCTCCCGTCCTTGGTAATTCACCCCTCCACTTT. Its protein is CASSYSPVLGNSPLHF.

This sequence joins TRBV7-6 and TRBJ1-1, with 8 bases matching TRBD1. The CDR3 is made up of 15 amino acids. The V segment lost 5 bases and the J segment 3 bases; nucleotides outside the gene matches: 8. The germline gives CDR1 SGHVS, CDR2 FNYEAQ. The CDR3 coding sequence is TGTGCCAGCAGCGTCACAGGGGGTTTGGACACTGAAGCTTTCTTT. It specifies CASSVTGGLDTEAFF.

This chain uses TRBV27 with TRBJ2-1, with 7 bases identical to TRBD1. The CDR3 has 15 residues. V lost 3 bases and J lost 7; bases outside the gene matches: 9. Germline V CDR1 and CDR2: MNHEY, SMNVEV (reference sequence). In nucleotides, the CDR3 is TGTGCCAGCAGTTTCCCGGGACAGAGTAAAAATGAGCAGTTCTTC. This encodes CASSFPGQSKNEQFF.

The chain couples TRBV30 to TRBJ1-1; D gene unclear. V was trimmed by 0 bases and J by 4 bases, leaving 12 bases between them. This CDR3 contains 14 residues. Looked up from germline, CDR1 is GTSNPN and CDR2 is SVGIG (reference sequence). The CDR3 reads CAWSVVGVGTEAFF. DNA of the CDR3: TGTGCCTGGAGTGTAGTGGGCGTGGGCACTGAAGCTTTCTTT.

V and J are TRBV7-6 and TRBJ1-2; 8 positions agree with TRBD1. The junction had 10 bases not matched to a gene; V was cut back by 5 bases and J by 5 bases. Germline V gives CDR1 SGHVS, CDR2 FNYEAQ. The CDR3 runs to 15 residues. The CDR3 here is CASSPRTGLSYGYTF. The CDR3 DNA follows: TGTGCCAGCAGCCCCCGGACAGGGCTTAGTTATGGCTACACCTTC.

This clone was counted only a few times. The CDR3 sequence is CASSSQGIHGYTF. CDR3 sequence (DNA): TGCGCCAGCAGCTCCCAGGGAATTCATGGCTACACCTTC. This chain connects TRBV5-1 to TRBJ1-2; possibly TRBD1 for D (5 bases). Germline loops: CDR1 SGHRS, CDR2 YFSETQ. The CDR3 runs to 13 residues. Trimming shortened V by 3 bases and J by 6 bases, and 12 bases separated the two germline ends.